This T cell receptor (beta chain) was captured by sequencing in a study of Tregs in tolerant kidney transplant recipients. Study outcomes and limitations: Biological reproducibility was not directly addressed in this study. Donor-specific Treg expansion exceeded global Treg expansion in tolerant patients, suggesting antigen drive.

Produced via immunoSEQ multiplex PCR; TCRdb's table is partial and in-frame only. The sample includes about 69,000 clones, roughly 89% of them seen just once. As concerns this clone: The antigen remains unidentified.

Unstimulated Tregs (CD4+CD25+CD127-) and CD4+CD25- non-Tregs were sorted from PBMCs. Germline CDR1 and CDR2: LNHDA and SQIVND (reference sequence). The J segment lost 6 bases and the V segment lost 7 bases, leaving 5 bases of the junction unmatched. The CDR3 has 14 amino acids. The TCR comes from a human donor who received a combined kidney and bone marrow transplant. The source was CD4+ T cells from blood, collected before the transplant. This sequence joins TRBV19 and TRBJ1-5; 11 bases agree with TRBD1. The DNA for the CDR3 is TGTGCCAGTACCGGGACAGGGGGTGGTCAGCCCCAGCATTTT. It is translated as CASTGTGGGQPQHF.